The 17 T cell receptor beta chains given below trace back to one sample, sequenced in a study of OX40 agonist ivuxolimab in advanced cancers. Repertoires were generated with immunoSEQ multiplex PCR, while TCRdb's copy carries only in-frame clones and drops some. This repertoire shows some 75,000 clones, about four fifths found once; its top ten account for roughly 2.1%. Sequencing used CD4+ or CD8+ T cells sorted from blood, obtained in a trial of the OX40 agonist ivuxolimab. These receptors all come from an adult with an advanced solid tumor such as melanoma, head and neck, liver or kidney cancer.

The chain has TRBV30 and TRBJ1-5, with TRBD1 matching 9 bases. V shed 2 bases, J shed 1 base, and the junction held 9 bases outside the gene matches. The CDR3 has 17 amino acids. Germline CDR1 reads GTSNPN; CDR2 reads SVGIG (reference sequence). The CDR3 bases are TGTGCCTGGAGTCATAGGACAGGGGCCATGAGCAATCAGCCCCAGCATTTT. Amino acids: CAWSHRTGAMSNQPQHF.

The chain has TRBV15 and TRBJ2-2, with D perhaps matching TRBD1 or TRBD2 (5 bases each). V was cut by 3 bases and J by 0 bases, with 17 bases left in between. Germline assignment: CDR1 LNHNV and CDR2 YYDKDF (reference sequence). This CDR3 comprises 18 residues. The CDR3 sequence is CATSSRRDGKTNTGELFF. CDR3 nucleotide sequence: TGTGCCACCAGCAGCCGCCGGGACGGGAAGACGAACACCGGGGAGCTGTTTTTT. The entire variable domain, with the rest obtained from reference TRBV15 and TRBJ2-2, is as follows: DAMVIQNPRYQVTQFGKPVTLSCSQTLNHNVMYWYQQKSSQAPKLLFHYYDKDFNNEADTPDNFQSRRPNTSFCFLDIRSPGLGDTAMYLCATSSRRDGKTNTGELFFGEGSRLTVL.

This clone was observed once. CDR3 protein: CASSEGGDRQPQHF. CDR3 in DNA: TGTGCCAGCAGTGAGGGGGGAGATCGTCAGCCCCAGCATTTT. This chain uses TRBV2 with TRBJ1-5, with D perhaps TRBD1 (5 bases). This CDR3 region has 14 residues. V was cut by 3 bases and J by 6 bases, with 12 bases left in between. Germline V gives CDR1 SNHLY, CDR2 FYNNEI.

V and J are TRBV6-5 and TRBJ1-2, with TRBD1 identical over 7 bases. The V gene's germline CDR1 is MNHEY and CDR2 SVGAGI. Germline trimming cut 7 bases from V and 5 bases from J; bases unmatched to any gene: 13. There are 15 residues in the CDR3. CDR3 in amino acids: CASIYRQGWIYGYTF. CDR3 bases: TGTGCCAGCATATACCGACAGGGATGGATTTATGGCTACACCTTC.

DNA for the CDR3: TGCGCCAGCAGCCAAGATCTCACAGGGTTTCCCAAAAACATTCAGTACTTC. This gives the protein CASSQDLTGFPKNIQYF. This chain connects TRBV4-3 to TRBJ2-4, with D possibly matching TRBD1 (6 bases). Germline V gene lookup returns CDR1 LGHNA and CDR2 YSLEER. There are 17 residues in the CDR3. Deletions cut 0 bases from V and 2 bases from J, with 14 bases between.

The rearrangement joins TRBV7-2 to TRBJ2-3; D remains unclear. The CDR3 loop spans 16 amino acids. Germline CDR1 is SGHTA and CDR2 is FQGNSA. V was clipped by 3 bases and J by 0 bases, with 13 bases between them. This CDR3 reads CASSLSPGASTDTQYF. CDR3 DNA sequence: TGTGCCAGCAGCTTGAGTCCCGGAGCTAGCACAGATACGCAGTATTTT.

The chain has TRBV28 and TRBJ1-2; tentative D call: TRBD1 (6 bases). This CDR3 contains 14 residues. Germline assignment: CDR1 MDHEN and CDR2 SYDVKM. Between the trimmed V and J ends, which lost 7 bases and 7 bases, there was a span of 19 bases. This CDR3 is CASTSGTPPSGYTF. In nucleotides, the CDR3 is TGTGCCAGCACATCCGGGACACCGCCATCTGGCTACACCTTC.

The chain recombines TRBV28 with TRBJ2-1, with TRBD2 identical over 12 bases. CDR1 and CDR2 (germline): MDHEN, SYDVKM. The CDR3 spans 15 residues. The V segment lost 5 bases and the J segment 3 bases; nucleotides outside the gene matches: 2. The CDR3 region has the DNA TGTGCCAGCAGTCCGGGACTAGCGGGCTACAATGAGCAGTTCTTC. Protein sequence: CASSPGLAGYNEQFF.

The DNA for the CDR3 is TGTGCCAGCAGCCATCCACAGTACTTC. Translation gives CASSHPQYF. The chain combines TRBV3-1 (or the pseudogene TRBV3-2) with TRBJ2-4; D remains ambiguous. The germline V and J ends were trimmed by 3 bases and 13 bases, with 4 bases remaining between them. This CDR3 region has 9 residues. CDR1 LGHDT and CDR2 YNNKEL come from the germline V gene (reference sequence).

The V gene is TRBV7-9, the J gene TRBJ1-5, with 7 bases matching TRBD1. CDR3 length: 16 amino acids. V lost 3 bases, J lost 0 bases, and 5 bases stayed unmatched. In germline, CDR1 is SEHNR, CDR2 FQNEAQ (reference sequence). The CDR3 is CASSLYGQVSNQPQHF. CDR3 nucleotide sequence: TGTGCCAGCAGCTTGTACGGACAGGTTAGCAATCAGCCCCAGCATTTT.

This rearrangement joins TRBV19 to TRBJ2-1, with 7 nucleotides matching TRBD2. The CDR3 spans 13 residues. CDR1 and CDR2 (germline): LNHDA, SQIVND (reference sequence). After removal of 7 bases from V and 4 bases from J, the junction contained 4 bases not matched to a gene. The CDR3 sequence: CASMRRGYNEQFF. The DNA for the CDR3 is TGTGCCAGTATGCGGCGGGGGTACAATGAGCAGTTCTTC.

The rearrangement links TRBV7-6 to TRBJ2-7; possibly TRBD2 for D (5 bases). The germline V gene has CDR1 SGHVS and CDR2 FNYEAQ. V was trimmed by 5 bases and J by 0 bases, leaving 14 bases between them. The CDR3 runs to 15 residues. The CDR3 sequence: CASSQERISSYEQYF. CDR3 sequence (DNA): TGTGCCAGCAGCCAGGAGCGGATTAGCTCCTACGAGCAGTACTTC. Variable domain in full (rest from reference TRBV7-6 and TRBJ2-7): GAGVSQSPRYKVTKRGQDVALRCDPISGHVSLYWYRQALGQGPEFLTYFNYEAQQDKSGLPNDRFSAERPEGSISTLTIQRTEQRDSAMYRCASSQERISSYEQYFGPGTRLTVT.

This chain uses TRBV6-1 with TRBJ1-2; D perhaps matches TRBD1 (5 bases). The CDR3 has 14 amino acids. Trimming pared 3 bases from V and 7 bases from J, leaving 15 bases between. Germline CDR1 is MNHNS and CDR2 is SASEGT. CDR3 sequence: CASSEGRGVGGYTF. The CDR3 region has the DNA TGTGCCAGCAGTGAGGGACGGGGGGTTGGTGGCTACACCTTC.

The chain is built from TRBV4-2 and TRBJ2-1; the match to TRBD2 covers 10 bases. The CDR3 extends over 18 amino acids. V shed 0 bases, J shed 8 bases, and the junction held 13 bases outside the gene matches. The germline V gene has CDR1 LGHNA and CDR2 YNFKEQ. CDR3 coding DNA: TGTGCCAGCAGCCAAGACCGCCCACATAGCGGGAGGACTCATGAGCAGTTCTTC. Protein product: CASSQDRPHSGRTHEQFF.

The rearrangement links TRBV28 to TRBJ1-5; tentatively, D is TRBD1 (5 bases). Germline loops: CDR1 MDHEN, CDR2 SYDVKM. The V end lost 0 bases, the J end lost 5 bases, and 11 bases lay between the germline ends. The CDR3 consists of 15 residues. This chain's CDR3 is CASSLWDEGYQPQHF. Written as DNA, the CDR3 is TGTGCCAGCAGTTTATGGGACGAGGGGTATCAGCCCCAGCATTTT. The full variable domain, rest sourced from reference TRBV28 and TRBJ1-5, is DVKVTQSSRYLVKRTGEKVFLECVQDMDHENMFWYRQDPGLGLRLIYFSYDVKMKEKGDIPEGYSVSREKKERFSLILESASTNQTSMYLCASSLWDEGYQPQHFGDGTRLSIL.

This rearrangement joins TRBV7-3 to TRBJ2-3; 16 nucleotides match TRBD2. From germline, CDR1 is SGHTA and CDR2 FQGTGA. There are 19 residues in the CDR3. V shed 1 base, J shed 1 base, and the junction held 5 bases outside the gene matches. The CDR3 loop is CASSLNPGTSGRGTDTQYF. Here the CDR3 DNA reads TGTGCCAGCAGCTTAAACCCCGGGACTAGCGGGAGGGGCACAGATACGCAGTATTTT.

The chain has TRBV5-5 and TRBJ2-1, with D unresolved. Germline assignment: CDR1 SGHKS and CDR2 YYEKEE (reference sequence). This CDR3 is built from 13 residues. V lost 1 base and J 4 bases, leaving 6 bases between the germline ends. The CDR3 here is CASSLSSYNEQFF. For the CDR3, the DNA is TGTGCCAGCAGCTTGTCCTCGTACAATGAGCAGTTCTTC.